These T cell receptor beta chains were read from a single sample in a study of cytomegalovirus exposure and HLA in healthy donors. Profiling relied on immunoSEQ multiplex PCR, and the TCRdb table lists in-frame clones only, not all of them. The sample has 55,000 to 85,000 clones, roughly 66% seen once. Sample: PBMCs. All receptors come from a woman between 45 and 65 years old in good health and CMV-seronegative. CDR3s include the opening cysteine and the closing phenylalanine or tryptophan. Fields, in order: J gene, V gene, CDR3 protein.

>TRBJ1-5|TRBV28
CASSFGDRVQPQHF
>TRBJ1-5|TRBV19
CATSQVGQRHEPQHF
>TRBJ2-3|TRBV4-3
CASSQEGRSSGSTDTQYF
>TRBJ1-1|TRBV7-9
CASSGWGQGFMNTEAFF
>TRBJ2-5|TRBV5-1
CASSLNSGQETQYF
>TRBJ2-3|TRBV9
CASSAGAGAVTDTQYF
>TRBJ1-1|TRBV5-1
CASSLIGVNTEAFF
>TRBJ2-7|TRBV4-3
CASSQDSLVFHKYF
>TRBJ2-3|TRBV5-8
CASRTAGGGDTQYF
>TRBJ2-7|TRBV6-5
CASSRQGAPYEQYF
>TRBJ2-7|TRBV7-2
CASSLGSGVWYEQYF
>TRBJ1-1|TRBV30
CAWVNREGNTEAFF
>TRBJ2-4|TRBV29-1
CSVLTPSIQYF
>TRBJ2-7|TRBV29-1
CSATKTGGGEQYF
>TRBJ1-2|TRBV2
CASSVGGSWGYTF
>TRBJ1-2|TRBV7-9
CASSSTGVEGYTF
>TRBJ2-7|TRBV5-1
CASSLYTSTQGAGEQYF
>TRBJ1-2|TRBV9
CASSVEAGPGYGYTF
>TRBJ1-5|TRBV2
CASSETGLSNQPQHF
>TRBJ1-4|TRBV19
CASTGDRKGEKLFF